The 19 T cell receptor beta chains presented below share a single source sample, sequenced in a study of cytomegalovirus exposure and HLA in healthy donors. Amplification used 60 Vbeta primers and 13 Jbeta primers. Clones were sequenced by immunoSEQ multiplex PCR, and TCRdb holds only the in-frame ones, with some missing. The sample gives under 200,000 clones, roughly 84% of which show up once; approximately 1.9% is in the top ten. Sequencing was done on a sample of PBMCs. The receptors come from a man aged 18 to 29 in good health and CMV-seronegative.

This clone was picked up one time. The chain has TRBV9 and TRBJ2-1; 8 positions match TRBD1. V trimming: 5 bases; J trimming: 7 bases; junction bases outside the gene matches: 5. The CDR3 runs 13 residues. Per the germline V gene, CDR1 is SGDLS and CDR2 is YYNGEE. The CDR3 spells CASSQGATNEQFF. In DNA, the CDR3 is TGTGCCAGCAGTCAGGGGGCCACGAATGAGCAGTTCTTC. The full variable domain, rest sourced from reference TRBV9 and TRBJ2-1, is DSGVTQTPKHLITATGQRVTLRCSPRSGDLSVYWYQQSLDQGLQFLIQYYNGEERAKGNILERFSAQQFPDLHSELNLSSLELGDSALYFCASSQGATNEQFFGPGTRLTVL.

The rearrangement links TRBV5-1 to TRBJ1-6; unclear D gene. The ends were cut back, 0 bases at V and 8 bases at J, with 15 bases in the middle. The V gene's germline CDR1 is SGHRS and CDR2 YFSETQ. There are 16 residues in the CDR3. CDR3 sequence (DNA): TGCGCCAGCAGCTTGGGGTCGGCGGGGAGTGATTCACCCCTCCACTTT. Amino acid sequence: CASSLGSAGSDSPLHF.

This clone came up once. This chain joins TRBV10-3 and TRBJ2-1; 7 bases agree with TRBD1. CDR3 length: 12 amino acids. J lost 9 bases, V lost 4 bases, and 3 bases had no gene match. Germline V gives CDR1 ENHRY, CDR2 SYGVKD. The CDR3 region has the DNA TGTGCCATCAGTGTAGGGGGCGGTGAGCAGTTCTTC. Its protein is CAISVGGGEQFF.

J is TRBJ2-3 and V is TRBV10-3; 12 nucleotides align to TRBD2. Trimming took 4 bases from V and 4 from J; bases not matched to a gene: 9. Germline V CDR1 and CDR2: ENHRY, SYGVKD. The CDR3 consists of 17 residues. CDR3 in amino acids: CAISGSSGGAGADTQYF. The CDR3 nucleotides are TGTGCCATCAGTGGCTCTAGCGGGGGGGCCGGGGCAGATACGCAGTATTTT.

The chain joins TRBV28 to TRBJ2-5, with D maybe TRBD2 (6 bases). In germline, CDR1 is MDHEN, CDR2 SYDVKM. V was pared by 8 bases and J by 2 bases, with 15 bases between. This CDR3 is 14 amino acids long. The CDR3 protein is CASGPWGVQETQYF. The DNA for the CDR3 is TGTGCCAGCGGACCTTGGGGGGTTCAAGAGACCCAGTACTTC.

V and J are TRBV19 and TRBJ1-1, with D possibly TRBD1 on 5 matching bases. The CDR3 consists of 12 residues. V shed 3 bases and J shed 6 bases, with 8 bases lying between them. Germline values: CDR1 LNHDA, CDR2 SQIVND (reference sequence). Here the CDR3 DNA reads TGTGCCAGTAGTATTAGGGGATCTGAAGCTTTCTTT. This sequence encodes CASSIRGSEAFF.

This clone was counted only a few times. This chain uses TRBV4-3 with TRBJ1-2; 7 nucleotides align to TRBD1. This CDR3 comprises 15 residues. Germline CDR1 is LGHNA and CDR2 is YSLEER. J was trimmed by 6 bases and V by 0 bases; bases with no gene match: 7. CDR3 in amino acids: CASSQDSDRDNGYTF. Here the CDR3 DNA reads TGCGCCAGCAGCCAAGATTCCGACAGGGATAATGGCTACACCTTC.

This clone occurred once. The V gene is TRBV7-7, the J gene TRBJ2-1, with a tentative D call TRBD2 (5 bases). Germline CDR1 and CDR2: SSHAT and FNYEAQ (reference sequence). The CDR3 sequence is 16 residues long. Trimming took off 2 bases at V and 4 bases at J, with 15 bases between the two ends. The CDR3 DNA reads TGTGCCAGCAGCTTATCGCAACGGGAATCTTACAATGAGCAGTTCTTC. Translation gives CASSLSQRESYNEQFF.

This CDR3 is CASSLGGGRRNQPQHF. The CDR3 DNA reads TGTGCCAGCAGCTTAGGAGGGGGCCGGCGCAATCAGCCCCAGCATTTT. The chain is built from TRBV7-9 and TRBJ1-5, with 7 nucleotides matching TRBD1. V trimming: 1 base; J trimming: 2 bases; junction bases outside the gene matches: 5. The CDR3 is 16 residues long. The germline V gene encodes CDR1 SEHNR and CDR2 FQNEAQ (reference sequence).

This sequence joins TRBV19 and TRBJ1-4, with 8 bases fitting TRBD1. This CDR3 is 18 amino acids long. J lost 0 bases, V lost 6 bases, and 12 bases had no gene match. Germline CDR1 is LNHDA and CDR2 is SQIVND (reference sequence). The CDR3 bases are TGTGCCAGTAGAGATAGACAGGGGCAGCTGACAACTAATGAAAAACTGTTTTTT. Translating gives CASRDRQGQLTTNEKLFF.

V usage is TRBV29-1 and J usage is TRBJ2-2, with D unresolved. CDR1 and CDR2 from the germline V gene are SQVTM and ANQGSEA. This CDR3 has 13 amino acids. Trimming cost V 4 bases and J 6 bases, with 12 bases left between them. The CDR3 here is CSVVGRSAGELFF. CDR3 bases: TGCAGCGTTGTGGGCCGGTCGGCCGGGGAGCTGTTTTTT.

This chain joins TRBV6-1 and TRBJ2-2; maybe TRBD2 (6 bases). The ends were cut back, 4 bases at V and 6 bases at J, with 15 bases in the middle. The V gene's germline CDR1 is MNHNS and CDR2 SASEGT. The CDR3 length is 15 residues. This CDR3 is CASSVEEAGPGELFF. The CDR3 DNA sequence: TGTGCCAGCAGTGTCGAGGAAGCGGGCCCCGGGGAGCTGTTTTTT.

This clone was seen a single time. The sample carries other DNA sequences with the same CDR3. The V and J genes are TRBV19 and TRBJ1-5; 9 positions agree with TRBD1. Germline CDR1 is LNHDA and CDR2 is SQIVND (reference sequence). This CDR3 region has 15 residues. J gave up 5 bases and V 5 bases, and 7 bases lay outside the gene matches. Here the CDR3 reads CASSPDRGSYQPQHF. The DNA for the CDR3 is TGTGCCAGTAGTCCGGACAGGGGCTCTTATCAGCCCCAGCATTTT.

The rearrangement links TRBV28 to TRBJ1-4, with TRBD1 matching over 7 bases. This CDR3 comprises 14 residues. Germline V CDR1 and CDR2: MDHEN, SYDVKM. V lost 7 bases to trimming and J lost 5 bases; unmatched junction nucleotides: 7. CDR3 nucleotide sequence: TGTGCCAGCACCACCCAGGGGGGAAATGAAAAACTGTTTTTT. Protein product: CASTTQGGNEKLFF. Full variable domain (rest looked up from reference TRBV28 and TRBJ1-4): DVKVTQSSRYLVKRTGEKVFLECVQDMDHENMFWYRQDPGLGLRLIYFSYDVKMKEKGDIPEGYSVSREKKERFSLILESASTNQTSMYLCASTTQGGNEKLFFGSGTQLSVL.

This clone has a single count. This chain joins TRBV5-6 and TRBJ1-2; the D gene is possibly TRBD1 (5 bases). V lost 2 bases and J 6 bases, leaving 20 bases between the germline ends. Looked up from germline, CDR1 is SGHDT and CDR2 is YYEEEE. This CDR3 contains 16 residues. The CDR3 is CASSLAGYGGKNGYTF. The DNA for the CDR3 is TGTGCCAGCAGCTTAGCGGGATACGGGGGAAAGAATGGCTACACCTTC.

The chain has TRBV25-1 and TRBJ1-4; TRBD1 might be the D (5 bases). The germline CDR1 and CDR2 sequences are MGHDK and SYGVNS. Trimming left V 4 bases short and J 10 bases short, with 7 bases between. The CDR3 loop spans 11 amino acids. The CDR3 bases are TGTGCCAGCAGTGGCGGGGGAAAACTGTTTTTT. The encoded protein is CASSGGGKLFF. Combining the CDR3 with reference TRBV25-1 and TRBJ1-4 gives the whole variable domain EADIYQTPRYLVIGTGKKITLECSQTMGHDKMYWYQQDPGMELHLIHYSYGVNSTEKGDLSSESTVSRIRTEHFPLTLESARPSHTSQYLCASSGGGKLFFGSGTQLSVL.

A single count supports this clone. The rearrangement joins TRBV28 to TRBJ1-4; 9 bases are shared with TRBD1. In germline, CDR1 is MDHEN, CDR2 SYDVKM. CDR3 length: 15 amino acids. Trimming at V came to 6 bases and at J to 8 bases, leaving 10 bases not matched to a gene. This CDR3 reads CASSSTGTGREKLFF. CDR3 nucleotide sequence: TGTGCCAGCAGCTCTACCGGGACAGGGCGAGAAAAACTGTTTTTT.

J is TRBJ2-7 and V is TRBV19; D might be TRBD2 (5 bases). Germline assignment: CDR1 LNHDA and CDR2 SQIVND (reference sequence). This CDR3 contains 14 residues. The ends were cut back, 3 bases at V and 1 base at J, with 10 bases in the middle. For the CDR3, the DNA is TGTGCCAGTAGTATCTCCGGGGATTCCTACGAGCAGTACTTC. Protein sequence: CASSISGDSYEQYF.

The chain carries TRBV5-1 and TRBJ2-3; 7 bases are shared with TRBD1. Germline V gene data show CDR1 as SGHRS and CDR2 as YFSETQ. The trim removed 4 bases at V and 5 bases at J, leaving 13 bases unmatched. This CDR3 comprises 16 residues. CDR3 sequence (DNA): TGCGCCAGCAGCCTTCAAGGGGGCGTCTATGGAGATACGCAGTATTTT. Its translation is CASSLQGGVYGDTQYF.